In this sample, the clone carrying this T cell receptor (beta chain) turned up many times. Its antigen is unidentified. The CDR3 runs to 12 residues. Germline V CDR1 and CDR2: SQVTM, ANQGSEA. Unmatched junction bases numbered 4, after V lost 7 bases and J lost 5 bases. TCRdb reprocessed the 5' RACE reads with MiXCR, giving one entry per CDR3 protein. The sample has approximately 100,000 distinct CDR3 sequences, about 8.3% seen once. The data were taken from a study of CD8 T cells in ankylosing spondylitis. The study's findings and limits: Reactive arthritis synovial fluid and blood were previously reported to contain some motif variants. Significant enrichment of disease-linked clones was reportedly seen in matched ankylosing spondylitis synovial fluid. Characteristic of ankylosing spondylitis blood, it appeared, was a TCR beta motif comprising about eight highly homologous variants. Disease-linked clones proved CD8+ and comparatively uncommon in peripheral blood.

This receptor was identified in a male donor with ankylosing spondylitis or in good health (not recorded which). The specimen sequenced was blood, either unsorted or a sorted T cell fraction (not recorded which). The V call is TRBV29-1, the J call TRBJ2-7; 11 positions match TRBD2. CDR3 in DNA: TGCAGCGCCGGGACTAGCGGCCACGAGCAGTACTTC. It translates to CSAGTSGHEQYF.